The clone carrying this T cell receptor (beta chain) was counted between two and nine times. The data derive from a study of human T cells and chemical hapten exposure. Across the whole study: 2% DPC applied to an approximately 2 cm by approximately 2 cm arm area sensitized donors. All through the approximately 26-week study, the scalp of each patient received diphenylcyclopropenone doses weekly.

Time point of the sample: patch test 2, 6 weeks after DPC sensitization. Treatment denoted: therapeutic diphenylcyclopropenone sensitization with weekly scalp DPC. The study enrolled 18 to 70-year-old alopecia patients suitable for DPC. Source study methods: TCR counts had a median of about 99,000 per sample and spanned roughly 23,224 to 700,000. Each CDR3 protein is one row after TCRdb ran MiXCR on the RACE reads. The V and J calls come from TCRdb's annotation, not from the publication. The data hold some 45,000 distinct CDR3 sequences, with just under 9% observed a single time. Looked up from germline, CDR1 is SQVTM and CDR2 is ANQGSEA. This CDR3 comprises 12 residues. Trimming left V 5 bases short and J 0 bases short, with 5 bases between.

The sequence derives from a woman aged 40 to 50 with alopecia areata. Some clones in this sample may be carry-over from other donors' samples. Material: whole blood, obtained in connection with sensitization to the hapten diphenylcyclopropenone (DPC). The J gene is TRBJ1-5, the V gene TRBV29-1, with unresolved D. The CDR3 is CSVQYSNQPQHF. The DNA of the CDR3 is TGCAGCGTTCAGTATAGCAATCAGCCCCAGCATTTT.